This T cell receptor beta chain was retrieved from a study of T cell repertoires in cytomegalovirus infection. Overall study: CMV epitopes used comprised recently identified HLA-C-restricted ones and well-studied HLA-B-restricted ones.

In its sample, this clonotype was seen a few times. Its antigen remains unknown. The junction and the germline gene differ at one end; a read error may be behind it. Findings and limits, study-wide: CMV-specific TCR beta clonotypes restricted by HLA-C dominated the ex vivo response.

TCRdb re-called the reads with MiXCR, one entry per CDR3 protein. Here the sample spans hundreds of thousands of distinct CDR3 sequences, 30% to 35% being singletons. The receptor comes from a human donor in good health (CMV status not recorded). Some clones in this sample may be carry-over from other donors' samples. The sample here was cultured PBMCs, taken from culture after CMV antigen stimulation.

The CDR3 DNA reads as TGTGCCAGCAGCTTGGCCGGGGGCGGGGAGCTGTTTTTT. Its translation: CASSLAGGGELFF. The chain employs TRBV5-1 and TRBJ2-2, with D maybe TRBD2 (6 bases). The CDR3 has 13 residues. Germline V CDR1 and CDR2: SGHRS, YFSETQ. Together with reference TRBV5-1 and TRBJ2-2, the CDR3 gives the full variable domain: KAGVTQTPRYLIKTRGQQVTLSCSPISGHRSVSWYQQTPGQGLQFLFEYFSETQRNKGNFPGRFSGRQFSNSRSEMNVSTLELGDSALYLCASSLAGGGELFFGEGSRLTVL.